These 26 T cell receptor beta chains were all obtained from the same sample, sequenced in a study of cytomegalovirus exposure and HLA in healthy donors. A multiplex PCR was run with 60 Vbeta primers and 13 Jbeta primers. Generated by immunoSEQ multiplex PCR, the TCRdb table keeps only in-frame clones and is missing some. Listed are approximately 70,000 clones; approximately 1.6% falls within the top ten. The sequenced material came from PBMCs. The source is a woman aged 30 to 39 in good health and CMV-seronegative.

V usage is TRBV10-3 and J usage is TRBJ2-1; either TRBD1 or TRBD2 may fit D (10 bases each). The CDR3 totals 19 residues. V dropped 5 bases and J dropped 4 bases, with 27 bases sitting between them. Germline CDR1 reads ENHRY; CDR2 reads SYGVKD. The CDR3 DNA sequence: TGTGCCATCAGTCCGGGGGACAGGGGAAGAGCGGGGGGGTACAATGAGCAGTTCTTC. Its protein is CAISPGDRGRAGGYNEQFF.

About this clone itself: Compared with germline, one end of the junction differs, possibly owing to a read error. The CDR3 reads CASSFRSGETQYF. CDR3 coding DNA: TGTGCTAGCAGCTTCAGATCGGGAGAGACCCAGTACTTC. The chain couples TRBV7-7 to TRBJ2-5; D is undetermined. The CDR3 consists of 13 residues. Germline values: CDR1 SSHAT, CDR2 FNYEAQ (reference sequence).

The rearrangement uses TRBV5-1 and TRBJ2-7; 9 nucleotides match TRBD2. The CDR3 is made up of 14 amino acids. From germline, CDR1 is SGHRS and CDR2 YFSETQ. With V trimmed by 6 bases and J by 2 bases, 6 bases remained unmatched. CDR3 sequence: CASTETSGTYEQYF. CDR3 bases: TGCGCCAGCACCGAGACTAGCGGAACCTACGAGCAGTACTTC.

V and J are TRBV28 and TRBJ2-7; possible D gene TRBD2, 9 bases. The length of the CDR3 is 19 residues. Trimming took off 8 bases at V and 2 bases at J, with 31 bases between the two ends. CDR1 MDHEN and CDR2 SYDVKM come from the germline V gene. CDR3 nucleotides: TGTGCCAGCTTACAGGGGGGCGGCGGTAGCGGGAGTAGTGCCTACGAGCAGTACTTC. Translation gives CASLQGGGGSGSSAYEQYF.

For the CDR3, the DNA is TGTGCCTGGACTGTGACTAGCACAGATACGCAGTATTTT. Translation gives CAWTVTSTDTQYF. The V gene is TRBV30, the J gene TRBJ2-3; D remains ambiguous. CDR3 size: 13 residues. Trimming pared 4 bases from V and 0 bases from J, leaving 8 bases between. Germline CDR1 GTSNPN, CDR2 SVGIG (reference sequence). Drawing the rest from reference TRBV30 and TRBJ2-3, the complete variable domain is SQTIHQWPATLVQPVGSPLSLECTVEGTSNPNLYWYRQAAGRGLQLLFYSVGIGQISSEVPQNLSASRPQDRQFILSSKKLLLSDSGFYLCAWTVTSTDTQYFGPGTRLTVL.

DNA for the CDR3: TGTGCCAGCAGTGCGAGTAAAGAGGGGGACAATGAGCAGTTCTTC. This encodes CASSASKEGDNEQFF. The chain recombines TRBV6-4 with TRBJ2-1, with a possible D match to TRBD1 (6 bases). V lost 4 bases and J 5 bases, leaving 15 bases between the germline ends. The CDR3 sequence is 15 residues long. Looked up from germline, CDR1 is MRHNA and CDR2 is SNTAGT.

Regarding this clone: Additional DNA sequences in this sample encode the identical CDR3. The chain carries TRBV9 and TRBJ2-7; no clear D gene. This CDR3 comprises 13 residues. The germline CDR1 and CDR2 sequences are SGDLS and YYNGEE. Trimming removed 0 bases from V and 3 bases from J, with 7 bases in between. Here the CDR3 DNA reads TGTGCCAGCAGCGTAGGGCAGAACTACGAGCAGTACTTC. It codes for CASSVGQNYEQYF.

The chain carries TRBV4-3 and TRBJ1-3; D gene unclear. The V end was cut by 1 base, the J end by 3 bases, with 13 bases between. This CDR3 is built from 16 residues. Germline-derived CDR1 and CDR2 are LGHNA and YSLEER. CDR3 sequence reads: CASSQAGGKGGNTIYF. Here the CDR3 DNA reads TGCGCCAGCAGCCAAGCCGGCGGGAAGGGTGGAAACACCATATATTTT.

This chain uses TRBV10-3 with TRBJ1-5; D gene unclear. The CDR3 is 12 amino acids. Trimming shortened V by 3 bases and J by 4 bases, and 4 bases separated the two germline ends. Germline CDR1 reads ENHRY; CDR2 reads SYGVKD. CDR3: CAISDLNQPQHF. Here the CDR3 DNA reads TGTGCCATCAGTGATTTAAATCAGCCCCAGCATTTT.

The chain combines TRBV7-3 with TRBJ1-1; the D gene is possibly TRBD1 (5 bases). Looked up from germline, CDR1 is SGHTA and CDR2 is FQGTGA. The CDR3 extends over 12 amino acids. V lost 4 bases, J lost 10 bases, and 13 bases lay in between. CDR3 residues: CASSSTTGRAFF. The CDR3 bases are TGTGCCAGCAGCTCTACAACAGGTAGAGCTTTCTTT.

This sequence joins TRBV6-5 and TRBJ2-5; 7 bases agree with TRBD2. CDR3 length: 14 amino acids. J lost 4 bases, V lost 8 bases, and 10 bases had no gene match. Germline V gives CDR1 MNHEY, CDR2 SVGAGI. DNA of the CDR3: TGTGCCAGCGTTGCGGGAGATCATCGAGAGACCCAGTACTTC. The encoded protein is CASVAGDHRETQYF.

The chain carries TRBV6-1 and TRBJ2-6; possibly TRBD2 for D (5 bases). Trimming stripped 6 bases from V and 10 bases from J, with 13 bases between. Germline V gives CDR1 MNHNS, CDR2 SASEGT. The CDR3 is made up of 13 amino acids. CDR3 DNA sequence: TGTGCCAGCAGGTGGTTCGGGGAGAACGTCCTGACTTTC. Translated: CASRWFGENVLTF.

V usage is TRBV7-6 and J usage is TRBJ2-2; TRBD2 matches at 13 bases. CDR1 SGHVS and CDR2 FNYEAQ come from the germline V gene. The J segment lost 0 bases and the V segment lost 5 bases, leaving 12 bases of the junction unmatched. The CDR3 is 20 residues long. CDR3 amino acids: CASSQLPGLAGHSNTGELFF. CDR3 coding DNA: TGTGCCAGCAGCCAACTACCGGGACTAGCGGGACATTCGAACACCGGGGAGCTGTTTTTT.

V gene TRBV4-1 combines with J gene TRBJ2-7; possibly TRBD1 for D (6 bases). The germline CDR1 and CDR2 sequences are MGHRA and YSYEKL. The CDR3 contains 15 residues. V lost 6 bases and J 2 bases, leaving 17 bases between the germline ends. The CDR3 spells CASSPRQGQPYEQYF. The CDR3 DNA is TGCGCCAGCAGTCCAAGGCAGGGGCAGCCCTACGAGCAGTACTTC.

The chain carries TRBV4-2 and TRBJ2-3; 15 nucleotides match TRBD2. Germline V gene data show CDR1 as LGHNA and CDR2 as YNFKEQ. With 7 bases clipped from V and 2 bases from J, the junction kept 13 bases outside the gene matches. The CDR3 is 19 residues long. CDR3 in DNA: TGTGCCAGCACCTGGGGGACTAGCGGGAGGCCGATTATCACAGATACGCAGTATTTT. Encoded protein: CASTWGTSGRPIITDTQYF.

The chain joins TRBV20-1 to TRBJ1-1; no clear D. In germline, CDR1 is DFQATT, CDR2 SNEGSKA (reference sequence). The CDR3 length is 10 residues. Deletions cut 5 bases from V and 4 bases from J, with 5 bases between. CDR3 DNA sequence: TGCAGTGCTGGGAGCACTGAAGCTTTCTTT. Protein: CSAGSTEAFF.

The V call is TRBV19, the J call TRBJ2-7; D is unresolved. Trimming stripped 5 bases from V and 0 bases from J, with 8 bases between. CDR1 and CDR2 from the germline V gene are LNHDA and SQIVND (reference sequence). This CDR3 has 13 residues. The CDR3 loop is CASSLYHSYEQYF. The CDR3 nucleotides are TGTGCCAGTAGTCTCTACCACTCCTACGAGCAGTACTTC.

On this clone: The identical CDR3 is also encoded by other nucleotide sequences in the sample. The chain carries TRBV4-2 and TRBJ1-6; D gene uncertain. With 0 bases removed from V and 10 bases from J, the gap between germline ends came to 10 bases. The CDR3 has 14 amino acids. The germline V gene has CDR1 LGHNA and CDR2 YNFKEQ. The CDR3 DNA reads as TGTGCCAGCAGCCAAGAGAATGCGCGATCACCCCTCCACTTT. Amino acid sequence: CASSQENARSPLHF.

The chain links TRBV4-1 to TRBJ2-7; 7 bases map to TRBD2. There are 15 residues in the CDR3. With 1 base clipped from V and 2 bases from J, the junction kept 5 bases outside the gene matches. Germline V lookup: CDR1 MGHRA, CDR2 YSYEKL. The chain's CDR3 is CASSQGEGSTYEQYF. CDR3 nucleotide sequence: TGCGCCAGCAGCCAAGGGGAGGGTAGTACCTACGAGCAGTACTTC.

The V gene is TRBV10-3, the J gene TRBJ1-6; D perhaps matches TRBD1 (5 bases). Germline V gene lookup returns CDR1 ENHRY and CDR2 SYGVKD. The CDR3 is 15 residues long. V gave up 0 bases and J gave up 8 bases, with 11 bases separating them. The chain's CDR3 is CAISESGRADSPLHF. The CDR3 DNA follows: TGTGCCATCAGTGAGTCGGGCAGGGCGGATTCACCCCTCCACTTT.

The gene calls are TRBV7-3 and TRBJ2-7, with no clear D. The CDR3 is made up of 12 amino acids. CDR1 is SGHTA and CDR2 is FQGTGA in the germline V gene. Trimming stripped 5 bases from V and 3 bases from J, with 8 bases between. The CDR3 region has the DNA TGTGCCAGCAGCCTCGACATCTACGAGCAGTACTTC. Translating it yields CASSLDIYEQYF.

The chain couples TRBV18 to TRBJ1-1, with TRBD1 matching 11 bases. Trimming cost V 5 bases and J 8 bases; bases outside gene matches: 4. The CDR3 spans 13 residues. Germline-derived CDR1 and CDR2 are KGHSH and LQKENI. This chain's CDR3 is CASSGQGAGEAFF. The CDR3 nucleotides are TGTGCCAGCTCAGGACAGGGGGCAGGGGAAGCTTTCTTT.

This rearrangement joins TRBV2 to TRBJ2-7, with 7 bases fitting TRBD1. Per the germline V gene, CDR1 is SNHLY and CDR2 is FYNNEI. The CDR3 contains 14 residues. Germline trimming cut 6 bases from V and 2 bases from J; bases unmatched to any gene: 7. The CDR3: CASSSQGPTYEQYF. In DNA form, the CDR3 reads TGTGCCAGCAGCTCACAGGGGCCGACCTACGAGCAGTACTTC.

With regard to this clone: Different DNA sequences within this sample yield the same CDR3. V is TRBV18 and J is TRBJ2-5; a possible D gene is TRBD2 (5 bases). Germline lookup yields CDR1 KGHSH and CDR2 LQKENI. Trimming removed 5 bases at V and 2 bases at J, with 9 bases between. The CDR3 runs 13 residues. The DNA for the CDR3 is TGTGCCAGCTCAGCGGGCGTTCAAGAGACCCAGTACTTC. Translating it yields CASSAGVQETQYF. The whole variable domain, filled in from reference TRBV18 and TRBJ2-5, reads NAGVMQNPRHLVRRRGQEARLRCSPMKGHSHVYWYRQLPEEGLKFMVYLQKENIIDESGMPKERFSAEFPKEGPSILRIQQVVRGDSAAYFCASSAGVQETQYFGPGTRLLVL.

The chain uses TRBV7-9 and TRBJ2-1; 7 positions match TRBD2. The CDR3 runs 13 residues. V dropped 10 bases and J dropped 7; count of bases not matched to a gene: 10. In germline, CDR1 is SEHNR, CDR2 FQNEAQ (reference sequence). The CDR3 protein is CATLGEGRNEQFF. The CDR3 DNA reads TGTGCCACCCTTGGGGAGGGCCGGAATGAGCAGTTCTTC. The variable domain in full, completed from reference TRBV7-9 and TRBJ2-1, reads DTGVSQNPRHKITKRGQNVTFRCDPISEHNRLYWYRQTLGQGPEFLTYFQNEAQLEKSRLLSDRFSAERPKGSFSTLEIQRTEQGDSAMYLCATLGEGRNEQFFGPGTRLTVL.

In DNA, the CDR3 is TGTGCCAGCAGTTTATCGGCGAACACTGAAGCTTTCTTT. This encodes CASSLSANTEAFF. This chain joins TRBV27 and TRBJ1-1; D is undetermined. V gave up 0 bases and J gave up 1 base, with 3 bases separating them. The CDR3 totals 13 residues. Germline-derived CDR1 and CDR2 are MNHEY and SMNVEV (reference sequence).